This passage covers 20 T cell receptor beta chains from one sample sequenced in a study of blood T cell repertoires in COVID-19. The assay was immunoSEQ multiplex PCR, and TCRdb's table has in-frame clones only and misses some. The table shows about 150,000 clones, with approximately 88% occurring only once. The sample consisted of peripheral blood. Receptor source: a man aged 55 to 69 with active or convalescent COVID-19.

This clone was counted once. The chain links TRBV12-3 or TRBV12-4 to TRBJ1-1; D is uncertain. Trimming shortened V by 2 bases and J by 3 bases, and 7 bases separated the two germline ends. The CDR3 is 13 amino acids. As DNA, the CDR3 is TGTGCCAGCAGTTTAACAGAGCACACTGAAGCTTTCTTT. Translated, it gives CASSLTEHTEAFF.

This clone occurred a few times. This chain uses TRBV9 with TRBJ2-1; 14 bases map to TRBD2. Germline-derived CDR1 and CDR2 are SGDLS and YYNGEE. Unmatched junction bases numbered 8, after V lost 3 bases and J lost 6 bases. This CDR3 has 17 residues. CDR3 residues: CASSASSGTSGSNEQFF. Here the CDR3 DNA reads TGTGCCAGCAGCGCCTCCTCCGGGACTAGCGGGAGCAATGAGCAGTTCTTC.

With regard to this clone: The same CDR3 is also encoded by other DNA sequences in this sample. The chain links TRBV6-5 to TRBJ2-7, with TRBD2 identical over 14 bases. Losses at the gene ends were 2 bases for V and 0 bases for J; bases not matched to a gene: 0. This CDR3 spans 16 amino acids. Germline lookup yields CDR1 MNHEY and CDR2 SVGAGI. The CDR3 DNA is TGTGCCAGCAGTTACGGGACTAGCGGGAGCTCCTACGAGCAGTACTTC. It codes for CASSYGTSGSSYEQYF.

The chain has TRBV10-1 and TRBJ2-1; TRBD2 matches at 7 bases. The CDR3 spans 15 residues. In germline, CDR1 is WNHNN, CDR2 SYGVQD (reference sequence). The ends lost 6 bases at V and 5 bases at J; junction bases unmatched: 10. The CDR3 protein is CASRTSCQLNNEQFF. DNA of the CDR3: TGCGCCAGCAGGACTAGCTGCCAATTAAACAATGAGCAGTTCTTC.

This chain joins TRBV27 and TRBJ2-7, with 10 bases aligning to TRBD2. The CDR3 has 14 residues. The V segment lost 6 bases and the J segment 1 base; nucleotides outside the gene matches: 3. The germline V gene encodes CDR1 MNHEY and CDR2 SMNVEV (reference sequence). DNA for the CDR3: TGTGCCAGCAGACGAGCGGGAGGGTCCTACGAGCAGTACTTC. Protein product: CASRRAGGSYEQYF.

The chain combines TRBV10-1 with TRBJ2-2; 8 bases map to TRBD1. This CDR3 region has 13 residues. Germline V gene sequence: CDR1 WNHNN, CDR2 SYGVQD (reference sequence). With 7 bases clipped from V and 4 bases from J, the junction kept 2 bases outside the gene matches. This CDR3 is CASTDRATGELFF. Here the CDR3 DNA reads TGCGCCAGCACGGACAGGGCCACCGGGGAGCTGTTTTTT.

The chain uses TRBV7-9 and TRBJ2-7; 10 positions agree with TRBD2. The V and J ends lost 5 bases and 0 bases, in that order; junction bases with no gene match: 4. The germline V gene encodes CDR1 SEHNR and CDR2 FQNEAQ (reference sequence). This CDR3 has 15 residues. The CDR3 region has the DNA TGTGCCAGCAGCCCAGGACTAGCGGTCTCCTACGAGCAGTACTTC. Its translation: CASSPGLAVSYEQYF.

The genes are TRBV5-1 and TRBJ2-3, with 7 bases lining up with TRBD1. CDR1 and CDR2 from the germline V gene are SGHRS and YFSETQ. CDR3 length equals 15 residues. Trimming removed 1 base from V and 4 bases from J; junction bases left unmatched: 6. CDR3 sequence reads: CASSLRGGSADTQYF. The DNA of the CDR3 is TGCGCCAGCAGCTTGCGAGGGGGCTCAGCAGATACGCAGTATTTT.

The chain uses TRBV11-2 and TRBJ2-5, with 10 bases lining up with TRBD1. Germline values: CDR1 SGHAT, CDR2 FQNNGV. The CDR3 is made up of 16 amino acids. J was trimmed by 2 bases and V by 5 bases; bases with no gene match: 8. CDR3 nucleotide sequence: TGTGCCAGCAGCCCTAGGACAGGGGGGACACAAGAGACCCAGTACTTC. This translates into CASSPRTGGTQETQYF.

The genes are TRBV27 and TRBJ2-1; perhaps TRBD1 as D (6 bases). Germline V lookup: CDR1 MNHEY, CDR2 SMNVEV (reference sequence). This CDR3 is 15 amino acids long. Trimming shortened V by 5 bases and J by 6 bases, and 17 bases separated the two germline ends. CDR3 protein: CASSPQGRRANEQFF. In nucleotides, the CDR3 is TGTGCCAGCAGTCCTCAGGGGAGACGCGCCAATGAGCAGTTCTTC.

The genes are TRBV9 and TRBJ2-7, with a tentative D call TRBD2 (6 bases). Germline V lookup: CDR1 SGDLS, CDR2 YYNGEE. The germline V and J ends were trimmed by 0 bases and 4 bases, with 14 bases remaining between them. The CDR3 spans 15 residues. The CDR3: CASSVGPGDVYEQYF. CDR3 DNA sequence: TGTGCCAGCAGCGTAGGGCCGGGAGACGTTTACGAGCAGTACTTC.

The rearrangement links TRBV28 to TRBJ1-1, with a possible D match to TRBD1 (5 bases). This CDR3 has 14 amino acids. Germline V gives CDR1 MDHEN, CDR2 SYDVKM. V lost 3 bases to trimming and J lost 8 bases, with 16 bases between them. DNA for the CDR3: TGTGCCAGCAGTTTTTCCGGGGGTAAGAGGGAAGCTTTCTTT. This encodes CASSFSGGKREAFF.

This chain's CDR3 is CASSPLRVGEQYF. The CDR3 bases are TGTGCCAGCTCTCCCCTCAGGGTGGGCGAGCAGTACTTC. The chain recombines TRBV6-5 with TRBJ2-7, with D tentatively TRBD1 (5 bases). V was shortened by 8 bases and J by 6 bases, with 17 bases between the two germline ends. The CDR3 has 13 residues. The V gene's germline CDR1 is MNHEY and CDR2 SVGAGI.

The table lists this clone with a few counts. V is TRBV10-3 and J is TRBJ1-1; D call uncertain. CDR3 length: 15 amino acids. Germline V gene sequence: CDR1 ENHRY, CDR2 SYGVKD. With 3 bases removed from V and 1 base from J, the gap between germline ends came to 12 bases. The chain's CDR3 is CAISDPQPGNTEAFF. In nucleotides, the CDR3 is TGTGCCATCAGTGACCCACAACCAGGGAACACTGAAGCTTTCTTT.

This chain connects TRBV7-9 to TRBJ2-3; D possibly corresponds to TRBD2 (6 bases). The CDR3 runs to 14 residues. CDR1 and CDR2 (germline): SEHNR, FQNEAQ (reference sequence). The germline V and J ends were trimmed by 1 base and 4 bases, with 9 bases remaining between them. The chain's CDR3 is CASSLGTSPDTQYF. The CDR3 DNA reads as TGTGCCAGCAGCTTAGGCACTAGCCCAGATACGCAGTATTTT.

The chain has TRBV16 and TRBJ1-1; D is perhaps TRBD1 (6 bases). Trimming took off 5 bases at V and 1 base at J, with 14 bases between the two ends. CDR3 length: 15 residues. The germline V gene has CDR1 KGHSY and CDR2 FQNENV. The CDR3 DNA reads TGTGCCAGCAGCACTCTTGACAGGACGAACACTGAAGCTTTCTTT. This encodes CASSTLDRTNTEAFF.

The chain combines TRBV28 with TRBJ1-4; TRBD1 might be the D (6 bases). Germline-derived CDR1 and CDR2 are MDHEN and SYDVKM. V was shortened by 4 bases and J by 5 bases, with 11 bases between the two germline ends. The CDR3 is 14 amino acids. CDR3 sequence reads: CASSSPGQNEKLFF. The CDR3 DNA follows: TGTGCCAGCAGTTCCCCAGGACAGAATGAAAAACTGTTTTTT.

CDR3: CASSSSGGLGYTEAFF. The CDR3 coding sequence is TGTGCCAGCAGTTCCTCGGGGGGGCTTGGGTACACTGAAGCTTTCTTT. This chain connects TRBV25-1 to TRBJ1-1, with D tentatively TRBD1 (6 bases). This CDR3 is built from 16 residues. Trimming took 5 bases from V and 3 from J, leaving 19 bases between them. CDR1 MGHDK and CDR2 SYGVNS come from the germline V gene. Filled out from reference TRBV25-1 and TRBJ1-1, the complete variable domain reads EADIYQTPRYLVIGTGKKITLECSQTMGHDKMYWYQQDPGMELHLIHYSYGVNSTEKGDLSSESTVSRIRTEHFPLTLESARPSHTSQYLCASSSSGGLGYTEAFFGQGTRLTVV.

The V call is TRBV6-6, the J call TRBJ2-7; D might be TRBD2 (5 bases). Trimming pared 0 bases from V and 6 bases from J, leaving 12 bases between. Per the germline V gene, CDR1 is MNHNY and CDR2 is SVGAGI (reference sequence). The CDR3 sequence is 14 residues long. In DNA, the CDR3 is TGTGCCAGCAGTTACTCAATCACCGGGGTCGAGCAGTACTTC. Protein product: CASSYSITGVEQYF.

This chain uses TRBV4-1 with TRBJ2-3; 9 bases are shared with TRBD2. V trimming: 3 bases; J trimming: 2 bases; junction bases outside the gene matches: 9. This CDR3 has 17 residues. In germline, CDR1 is MGHRA, CDR2 YSYEKL. CDR3 residues: CASSQGRLAGYTDTQYF. DNA for the CDR3: TGCGCCAGCAGCCAGGGACGCCTAGCGGGGTACACAGATACGCAGTATTTT.